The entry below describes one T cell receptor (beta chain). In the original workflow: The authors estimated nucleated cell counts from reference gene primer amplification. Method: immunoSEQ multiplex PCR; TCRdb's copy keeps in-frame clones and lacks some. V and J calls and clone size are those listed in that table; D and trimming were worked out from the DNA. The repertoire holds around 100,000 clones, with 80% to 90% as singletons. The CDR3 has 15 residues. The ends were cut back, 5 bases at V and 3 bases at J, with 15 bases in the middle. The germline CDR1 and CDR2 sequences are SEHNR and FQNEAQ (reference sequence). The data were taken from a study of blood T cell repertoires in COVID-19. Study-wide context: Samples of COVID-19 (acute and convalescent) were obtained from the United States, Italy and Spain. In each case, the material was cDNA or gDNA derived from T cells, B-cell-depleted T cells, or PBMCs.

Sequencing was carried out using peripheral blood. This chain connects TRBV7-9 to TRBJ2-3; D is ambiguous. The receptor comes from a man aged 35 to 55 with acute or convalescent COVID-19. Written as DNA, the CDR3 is TGTGCCAGCAGCGCAGGAAGAGTTGGGACAGATACGCAGTATTTT. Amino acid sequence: CASSAGRVGTDTQYF.